One TCR beta chain is described in this entry. Its antigen remains unidentified. This table comes from immunoSEQ multiplex PCR, and its TCRdb copy is limited to in-frame clones, with some not included. The table records more than 80,000 clones, over 80% of them present only once. This sample was included in a study of graft-versus-host responses after intestinal transplantation. Study details: Transplant types were multivisceral, liver-intestinal, or isolated intestinal. Anti-thymocyte globulin induction, then tacrolimus and steroids for about 3 years, went to all recipients.

Study findings and constraints: Researchers found GvH clones in recipient marrow, and some showed up first in ileum or blood. High graft-versus-host to host-versus-graft clonal ratios were seen in allografts of patients with graft-donor T cell macrochimerism.

The sequences come from unstimulated CD8+ T cells sorted from spleen or lymph node cells, collected before intestinal transplant. The source of this sequence is a human donor who received an intestinal transplant.

CDR3 protein: CASSYSSGGYEQYF. For the CDR3, the DNA is TGTGCCAGCAGTTACTCTAGCGGGGGGTACGAGCAGTACTTC. The genes are TRBV6-5 and TRBJ2-7, with 10 bases lining up with TRBD2. V lost 0 bases to trimming and J lost 4 bases; unmatched junction nucleotides: 0. CDR3 length equals 14 residues. The germline V gene encodes CDR1 MNHEY and CDR2 SVGAGI.